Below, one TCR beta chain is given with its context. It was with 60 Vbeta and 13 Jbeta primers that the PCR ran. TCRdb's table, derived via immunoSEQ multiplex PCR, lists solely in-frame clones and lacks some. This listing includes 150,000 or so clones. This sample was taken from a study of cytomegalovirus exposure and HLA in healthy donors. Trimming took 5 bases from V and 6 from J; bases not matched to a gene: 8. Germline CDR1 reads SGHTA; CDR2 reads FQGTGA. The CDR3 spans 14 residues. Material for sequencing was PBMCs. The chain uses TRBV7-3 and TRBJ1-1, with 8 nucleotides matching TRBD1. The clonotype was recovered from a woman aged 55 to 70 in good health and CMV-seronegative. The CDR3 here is CASSPRQGIAEAFF. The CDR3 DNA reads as TGTGCCAGCAGCCCAAGACAGGGGATCGCTGAAGCTTTCTTT.